The clone carrying this T cell receptor beta chain was recorded only once. The antigen is not known. With 60 Vbeta and 13 Jbeta primers, the PCR was carried out. Method: immunoSEQ multiplex PCR; TCRdb's copy keeps in-frame clones and lacks some. The sample lists approximately 190,000 clones, 70% to 90% occurring once. These data belong to a study of cytomegalovirus exposure and HLA in healthy donors. Germline trimming cut 5 bases from V and 3 bases from J; bases unmatched to any gene: 3. This CDR3 contains 15 residues. CDR1 and CDR2 from the germline V gene are SEHNR and FQNEAQ (reference sequence). Findings and caveats of the study: In terms of immune exposure information, only CMV serostatus was available.

The chain is built from TRBV7-9 and TRBJ1-4, with 10 bases aligning to TRBD1. The specimen was PBMCs. The TCR was taken from a woman younger than 30 in good health and CMV-seropositive. The DNA for the CDR3 is TGTGCCAGCAGCCCAGGACAGGGGGCTAATGAAAAACTGTTTTTT. This codes for CASSPGQGANEKLFF.